The 18 T cell receptor beta chains below come from one sample, sequenced in a study of blood T cells in healthy people across ages. PCR was performed a second time for about 7 to 12 cycles using a sample-barcoded 5' primer and a J-beta primer mix. TCRdb fed the 5' RACE reads into MiXCR, producing one record per CDR3 protein. The sample consists of around 1,700,000 distinct CDR3 sequences, over 25% of them appearing once. Sequencing was done on a sample of blood. These receptors all stem from a woman aged 25 to 39 in good health.

Comment on this clonotype: This could be a read error, since a much larger clone is one nucleotide away. The chain combines TRBV9 with TRBJ2-7; TRBD1 matches at 9 bases. Germline V gives CDR1 SGDLS, CDR2 YYNGEE. V shed 2 bases and J 7 bases; nucleotides not matched to a gene: 10. This CDR3 spans 15 amino acids. The CDR3 reads CASSVRDRAINEQYF. The CDR3 DNA reads TGTGCCAGCAGCGTCCGGGACAGGGCCATCAATGAGCAGTACTTC. Supplemented by reference TRBV9 and TRBJ2-7, the full variable domain reads DSGVTQTPKHLITATGQRVTLRCSPRSGDLSVYWYQQSLDQGLQFLIQYYNGEERAKGNILERFSAQQFPDLHSELNLSSLELGDSALYFCASSVRDRAINEQYFGPGTRLTVT.

This clonotype occurred once. This may come from a read error, since a much larger clone is one base off. V gene TRBV15 combines with J gene TRBJ2-5; tentatively, D is TRBD1 (5 bases). Per germline, CDR1 LNHNV and CDR2 YYDKDF (reference sequence). The CDR3 runs 14 residues. CDR3 nucleotide sequence: TGTGCCATCAGCAGAGATAGGGGTCGGGAGACCCAGTACTTC. Encoded protein: CAISRDRGRETQYF.

This clonotype is a singleton in its sample. The chain employs TRBV7-8 and TRBJ2-3; TRBD2 agrees at 9 bases. Trimming cost V 5 bases and J 2 bases; bases outside gene matches: 5. CDR1 and CDR2 (germline): SGHVS, FQNEAQ. This CDR3 contains 15 residues. The CDR3 nucleotides read TGTGCCAGCAGCGTCCGCGGGAGGGTCACAGATACGCAGTATTTT. Translating it yields CASSVRGRVTDTQYF.

For this clonotype: At one end, the junction sequence differs from germline, possibly due to a read error. This rearrangement joins TRBV5-1 to TRBJ2-1; D is undetermined. CDR1 is SGHRS and CDR2 is YFSETQ in the germline V gene. This CDR3 is 15 amino acids long. CDR3 in amino acids: CASSPLAARYNERFF. CDR3 DNA sequence: TGCGCCAGCAGCCCCCTGGCGGCAAGGTACAATGAGCGGTTCTTC.

Here the CDR3 DNA reads TGTGCCAGCAGCCCGGAACAGGGCGACGAGCAGTACTTC. Its translation is CASSPEQGDEQYF. This chain connects TRBV2 to TRBJ2-7; possibly TRBD1 for D (6 bases). This CDR3 is 13 amino acids long. V shed 6 bases and J shed 5 bases, with 14 bases lying between them. CDR1 and CDR2 (germline): SNHLY, FYNNEI.

This clonotype was recorded many times. The V call is TRBV19, the J call TRBJ2-7; TRBD2 might be the D (6 bases). The CDR3 spans 15 residues. The germline V and J ends were trimmed by 6 bases and 1 base, with 16 bases remaining between them. Germline CDR1 and CDR2: LNHDA and SQIVND (reference sequence). For the CDR3, the DNA is TGTGCCAGTAGGGTCGGTTCTAGCGTATCCTACGAGCAGTACTTC. The encoded protein is CASRVGSSVSYEQYF.

This chain connects TRBV12-3 or TRBV12-4 to TRBJ1-2; 9 nucleotides match TRBD1. Trimming took 6 bases from V and 4 from J; bases not matched to a gene: 6. The CDR3 contains 14 residues. This CDR3 is CASRRQQGAYGYTF. DNA of the CDR3: TGTGCCAGCAGGAGACAACAGGGGGCCTATGGCTACACCTTC.

The chain couples TRBV12-3 or TRBV12-4 to TRBJ1-1; D gene ambiguous. Deletions cut 1 base from V and 1 base from J, with 10 bases between. The CDR3 has 15 amino acids. CDR3 protein: CASSLDNRKNTEAFF. The DNA for the CDR3 is TGTGCCAGCAGTTTAGATAACCGAAAGAACACTGAAGCTTTCTTT.

The chain employs TRBV11-2 and TRBJ1-2; maybe TRBD1 (6 bases). Trimming took 5 bases from V and 2 from J, leaving 15 bases between them. The length of the CDR3 is 15 residues. From germline, CDR1 is SGHAT and CDR2 FQNNGV. The CDR3 nucleotides are TGTGCCAGCAGCGACACAGGGTGGGGAAACTATGGCTACACCTTC. It yields the protein CASSDTGWGNYGYTF.

The gene calls are TRBV3-1 and TRBJ2-7; 8 bases match TRBD2. This CDR3 has 15 amino acids. The J segment lost 0 bases and the V segment lost 7 bases, leaving 8 bases of the junction unmatched. Per the germline V gene, CDR1 is LGHDT and CDR2 is YNNKEL (reference sequence). The CDR3 bases are TGTGCCAGCAACTACCACGGGAGGGGCTCCTACGAGCAGTACTTC. It encodes CASNYHGRGSYEQYF.

This chain uses TRBV29-1 with TRBJ2-7; no clear D gene. The germline gives CDR1 SQVTM, CDR2 ANQGSEA. Trimming pared 4 bases from V and 0 bases from J, leaving 10 bases between. This CDR3 spans 13 amino acids. The CDR3 spells CSVVPASSYEQYF. In DNA form, the CDR3 reads TGCAGCGTTGTCCCCGCGAGCTCCTACGAGCAGTACTTC.

The sample holds many counts of this clonotype. V gene TRBV3-1 combines with J gene TRBJ2-3; the match to TRBD2 covers 7 bases. Germline V gene data show CDR1 as LGHDT and CDR2 as YNNKEL (reference sequence). The J segment lost 0 bases and the V segment lost 6 bases, leaving 6 bases of the junction unmatched. CDR3 length equals 15 residues. The CDR3 reads CASSRSGASTDTQYF. CDR3 DNA: TGTGCCAGCAGTCGAAGCGGGGCTAGCACAGATACGCAGTATTTT.

This clonotype was detected ten times or more. The chain recombines TRBV5-5 with TRBJ2-7; D not certain. The length of the CDR3 is 12 residues. Germline-derived CDR1 and CDR2 are SGHKS and YYEKEE (reference sequence). V was cut by 2 bases and J by 4 bases, with 7 bases left in between. CDR3 nucleotides: TGTGCCAGCAGCTTCTCGGCTTACGAGCAGTACTTC. It codes for CASSFSAYEQYF.

This clonotype was picked up a small number of times. The chain uses TRBV12-5 and TRBJ2-5; D perhaps matches TRBD2 (5 bases). The CDR3 loop spans 14 amino acids. V lost 6 bases and J 8 bases, leaving 19 bases between the germline ends. Germline V gene data show CDR1 as LGHNT and CDR2 as FRNRAP. The CDR3 is CASGPNPSRGTQYF. The CDR3 coding sequence is TGTGCTAGTGGGCCTAATCCCTCCCGGGGTACCCAGTACTTC.

Points on this clonotype: Being one base from a much bigger clone, this may be a read error. This chain connects TRBV9 to TRBJ2-7; TRBD1 is a possible D gene (6 bases). Trimming left V 0 bases short and J 7 bases short, with 17 bases between. Germline V gene lookup returns CDR1 SGDLS and CDR2 YYNGEE. The CDR3 extends over 15 amino acids. The CDR3 sequence is CASSVVDRSYNEQYF. The DNA for the CDR3 is TGTGCCAGCAGCGTAGTAGACAGGAGCTACAATGAGCAGTACTTC.

The chain employs TRBV18 and TRBJ2-5, with D tentatively TRBD1 or TRBD2 (6 bases each). The J call is in doubt because the DNA end fits TRBJ2-7 better. Germline loops: CDR1 KGHSH, CDR2 LQKENI. The CDR3 runs to 14 residues. The CDR3 here is CASSPGGRGGEQYF. The CDR3 bases are TGTGCCAGCTCACCCGGGGGCAGGGGAGGCGAGCAGTACTTC.

This clonotype has more than one count but fewer than ten. Its ends do not fully match the called genes, so a read error is possible. V gene TRBV7-2 combines with J gene TRBJ2-5; D assignment may be TRBD1 or TRBD2 (6 bases each). Germline lookup yields CDR1 SGHTA and CDR2 FQGNSA. The CDR3 length is 14 residues. This CDR3 is CAGSSGRGRETQYF. The DNA of the CDR3 is TGTGCCGGCAGCTCCGGACGGGGGCGGGAGACCCAGTACTTC.

This clonotype has ten or more counts. The chain combines TRBV15 with TRBJ2-1; 9 bases line up with TRBD2. This CDR3 contains 16 residues. The V segment lost 0 bases and the J segment 9 bases; nucleotides outside the gene matches: 9. CDR1 is LNHNV and CDR2 is YYDKDF in the germline V gene (reference sequence). The CDR3, as DNA: TGTGCCACCAGCAGAGATGGGGTAGTAGCGGGAGCTGAGCAGTTCTTC. Translation gives CATSRDGVVAGAEQFF. The complete variable domain, with remaining parts taken from reference TRBV15 and TRBJ2-1, reads DAMVIQNPRYQVTQFGKPVTLSCSQTLNHNVMYWYQQKSSQAPKLLFHYYDKDFNNEADTPDNFQSRRPNTSFCFLDIRSPGLGDTAMYLCATSRDGVVAGAEQFFGPGTRLTVL.